Presented here are 17 T cell receptor beta chains from one specimen sequenced in a study of T cell clonotyping in hematopoietic cell transplantation. Using immunoSEQ multiplex PCR, the repertoire was profiled, and TCRdb retains in-frame clones only, with some absent. In the table there are about 17,000 clones, around 90% of which are singletons. Material for sequencing was peripheral blood mononuclear cells. The receptors shown here come from a man in his forties or fifties in good health. Some clones in this sample may be carry-over from other donors' samples.

This clone was picked up a small number of times. V and J are TRBV27 and TRBJ2-7, with TRBD2 identical over 9 bases. Germline V gives CDR1 MNHEY, CDR2 SMNVEV (reference sequence). V lost 4 bases to trimming and J lost 8 bases; unmatched junction nucleotides: 6. The CDR3 extends over 13 amino acids. The CDR3 loop reads CASSSWTSEQQYF. DNA for the CDR3: TGTGCCAGCAGTTCTTGGACTAGCGAACAGCAGTACTTC.

This clone was seen only once. The chain links TRBV29-1 to TRBJ2-7; D is perhaps TRBD1 or TRBD2 (5 bases each). CDR3 size: 11 residues. From germline, CDR1 is SQVTM and CDR2 ANQGSEA. V lost 4 bases to trimming and J lost 3 bases, with 7 bases between them. CDR3 bases: TGCAGCGTTGGTGGGGGCTACGAGCAGTACTTC. It encodes CSVGGGYEQYF.

The rearrangement links TRBV29-1 to TRBJ2-2; D perhaps matches TRBD1 (5 bases). Per the germline V gene, CDR1 is SQVTM and CDR2 is ANQGSEA. V lost 4 bases to trimming and J lost 0 bases, with 6 bases between them. The CDR3 runs to 13 residues. This CDR3 is CSVGQSNTGELFF. DNA of the CDR3: TGCAGCGTTGGACAGTCGAACACCGGGGAGCTGTTTTTT.

The chain has TRBV9 and TRBJ2-5, with TRBD2 as a possible D gene (6 bases). CDR3 length: 15 amino acids. With 0 bases removed from V and 5 bases from J, the gap between germline ends came to 14 bases. The germline gives CDR1 SGDLS, CDR2 YYNGEE. The CDR3 here is CASSVEEGRGETQYF. CDR3 nucleotides: TGTGCCAGCAGCGTAGAGGAGGGCAGAGGTGAGACCCAGTACTTC.

This rearrangement joins TRBV5-4 to TRBJ2-7; no definite D call. In germline, CDR1 is SGHNT, CDR2 YYREEE (reference sequence). Trimming shortened V by 0 bases and J by 0 bases, and 10 bases separated the two germline ends. This CDR3 comprises 15 residues. This chain's CDR3 is CASSLVGQTSYEQYF. CDR3 nucleotides: TGTGCCAGCAGCTTGGTAGGCCAAACCTCCTACGAGCAGTACTTC.

This clone was seen a handful of times. The V gene is TRBV19, the J gene TRBJ2-2; no definite D call. CDR3 length equals 12 residues. Trimming removed 5 bases from V and 5 bases from J, with 6 bases in between. Per the germline V gene, CDR1 is LNHDA and CDR2 is SQIVND (reference sequence). CDR3: CASSYATGELFF. The CDR3 DNA reads as TGTGCCAGTAGTTACGCTACCGGGGAGCTGTTTTTT.

V usage is TRBV5-1 and J usage is TRBJ1-6; D is possibly TRBD1 (6 bases). Trimming shortened V by 4 bases and J by 10 bases, and 24 bases separated the two germline ends. CDR1 and CDR2 (germline): SGHRS, YFSETQ. This CDR3 comprises 17 residues. CDR3 DNA sequence: TGCGCCAGCAGCCCTTTCGGTGTGGAGGGAGGGGGGTCACCCCTCCACTTT. This encodes CASSPFGVEGGGSPLHF.

The rearrangement uses TRBV4-3 and TRBJ1-4, with a possible D match to TRBD1 (6 bases). The germline V gene encodes CDR1 LGHNA and CDR2 YSLEER. V dropped 2 bases and J dropped 8 bases, with 18 bases sitting between them. CDR3 length: 16 amino acids. This CDR3 is CASSQILGGPQEKLFF. DNA of the CDR3: TGCGCCAGCAGCCAAATTCTTGGGGGCCCACAGGAAAAACTGTTTTTT.

The J gene is TRBJ1-2, the V gene TRBV5-6; the D gene is possibly TRBD1 (6 bases). Germline-derived CDR1 and CDR2 are SGHDT and YYEEEE. The V and J ends lost 4 bases and 4 bases respectively, with 14 bases between them. This CDR3 comprises 14 residues. The CDR3 DNA reads TGTGCCAGCAGCCTTGGATCAGGGGCCTATGGCTACACCTTC. This codes for CASSLGSGAYGYTF.

The chain employs TRBV5-1 and TRBJ1-6, with D tentatively TRBD1 (5 bases). Trimming left V 0 bases short and J 8 bases short, with 9 bases between. CDR1 is SGHRS, CDR2 YFSETQ, per germline. The CDR3 contains 14 residues. The CDR3: CASSLGDGDSPLHF. CDR3 coding DNA: TGCGCCAGCAGCTTGGGGGACGGGGATTCACCCCTCCACTTT.

The chain links TRBV6-6 to TRBJ2-1; D could derive from TRBD1 or TRBD2 (5 bases each). The CDR3 is 14 amino acids. V was shortened by 7 bases and J by 5 bases, with 15 bases between the two germline ends. Per germline, CDR1 MNHNY and CDR2 SVGAGI (reference sequence). CDR3 coding DNA: TGTGCCAGCACTCTTCAACGGGGCAACAATGAGCAGTTCTTC. Amino acids: CASTLQRGNNEQFF.

In its sample, this clone was seen once. The chain links TRBV28 to TRBJ2-3; unclear D gene. The germline CDR1 and CDR2 sequences are MDHEN and SYDVKM. The CDR3 covers 12 residues. The V end was cut by 6 bases, the J end by 0 bases, with 4 bases between. The CDR3 here is CASRVSTDTQYF. In DNA, the CDR3 is TGTGCCAGCAGAGTAAGCACAGATACGCAGTATTTT.

V is TRBV2 and J is TRBJ1-1, with 8 bases fitting TRBD1. Germline CDR1 and CDR2: SNHLY and FYNNEI. V was pared by 6 bases and J by 5 bases, with 5 bases of the junction left unmatched. This CDR3 has 13 residues. The CDR3 nucleotides are TGTGCCAGCAGGAGACAGGGGAGTACTGAAGCTTTCTTT. Its protein is CASRRQGSTEAFF. The variable domain in full, completed from reference TRBV2 and TRBJ1-1, reads EPEVTQTPSHQVTQMGQEVILRCVPISNHLYFYWYRQILGQKVEFLVSFYNNEISEKSEIFDDQFSVERPDGSNFTLKIRSTKLEDSAMYFCASRRQGSTEAFFGQGTRLTVV.

The table lists this clone with a count of one. This chain uses TRBV27 with TRBJ2-7; TRBD2 aligns across 7 bases. CDR3 size: 16 residues. Germline lookup yields CDR1 MNHEY and CDR2 SMNVEV (reference sequence). V lost 5 bases and J lost 0; bases outside the gene matches: 10. CDR3 amino acids: CASSPTSTSASYEQYF. Here the CDR3 DNA reads TGTGCCAGCAGTCCCACCTCCACTAGCGCCTCCTACGAGCAGTACTTC.

This chain links TRBV6-5 with TRBJ2-7; TRBD1 matches at 7 bases. V lost 5 bases and J lost 5; bases outside the gene matches: 3. CDR1 MNHEY and CDR2 SVGAGI come from the germline V gene. The CDR3 extends over 12 amino acids. CDR3 nucleotides: TGTGCCAGCAGTAGACAGGGAAACGAGCAGTACTTC. Amino acids: CASSRQGNEQYF.

V usage is TRBV4-2 and J usage is TRBJ1-1; D is possibly TRBD1 (5 bases). Trimming removed 1 base from V and 3 bases from J, with 18 bases in between. CDR1 LGHNA and CDR2 YNFKEQ come from the germline V gene. This CDR3 has 17 amino acids. This CDR3 is CASSQGGLGQGDTEAFF. In nucleotides, the CDR3 is TGTGCCAGCAGCCAAGGTGGACTCGGCCAAGGGGACACTGAAGCTTTCTTT.

J is TRBJ1-1 and V is TRBV30; D unresolved. Germline CDR1 GTSNPN, CDR2 SVGIG (reference sequence). V gave up 3 bases and J gave up 2 bases, with 7 bases separating them. The CDR3 has 12 amino acids. The CDR3: CAWRVGNTEAFF. As DNA, the CDR3 is TGTGCCTGGAGGGTTGGCAACACTGAAGCTTTCTTT. The full variable domain, completed using reference TRBV30 and TRBJ1-1, is SQTIHQWPATLVQPVGSPLSLECTVEGTSNPNLYWYRQAAGRGLQLLFYSVGIGQISSEVPQNLSASRPQDRQFILSSKKLLLSDSGFYLCAWRVGNTEAFFGQGTRLTVV.